This T cell receptor beta chain was identified during a study of cytomegalovirus exposure and HLA in healthy donors. PCR was performed using 60 Vbeta and 13 Jbeta primers. The assay was immunoSEQ multiplex PCR, and TCRdb's table has in-frame clones only and misses some. The sample holds roughly 86,000 clones; 55% to 70% are singletons and the top ten take 20% to 25%. CDR3 size: 14 residues. Germline loops: CDR1 MDHEN, CDR2 SYDVKM. V was pared by 10 bases and J by 4 bases, with 9 bases of the junction left unmatched. Broader study findings: In a later analysis, HLA-C alleles had the fewest associated TCRs, DRB1 alleles the most. Per a later analysis, HLA-associated TCR beta chains showed more clonal expansion than other, equally common TCR beta chains.

As for this clone: Its cognate antigen is unknown.

The source is a woman between 45 and 65 years old in good health and CMV-seropositive. This chain connects TRBV28 to TRBJ1-2, with 10 positions matching TRBD1. Specimen: PBMCs. The CDR3 DNA follows: TGTGCCACTAAAAGGGGGACAGGGGTCTATGGCTACACCTTC. As protein: CATKRGTGVYGYTF.